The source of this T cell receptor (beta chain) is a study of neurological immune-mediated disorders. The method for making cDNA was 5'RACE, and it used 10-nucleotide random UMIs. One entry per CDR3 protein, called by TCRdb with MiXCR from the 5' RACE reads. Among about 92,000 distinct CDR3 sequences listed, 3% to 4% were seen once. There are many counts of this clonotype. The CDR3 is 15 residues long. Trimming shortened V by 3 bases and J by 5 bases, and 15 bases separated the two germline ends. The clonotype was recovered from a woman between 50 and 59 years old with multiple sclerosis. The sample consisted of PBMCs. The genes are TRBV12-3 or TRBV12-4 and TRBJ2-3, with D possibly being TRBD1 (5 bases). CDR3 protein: CASSFNRIAKDTQYF. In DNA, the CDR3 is TGTGCCAGCAGTTTTAACAGGATCGCAAAAGATACGCAGTATTTT.